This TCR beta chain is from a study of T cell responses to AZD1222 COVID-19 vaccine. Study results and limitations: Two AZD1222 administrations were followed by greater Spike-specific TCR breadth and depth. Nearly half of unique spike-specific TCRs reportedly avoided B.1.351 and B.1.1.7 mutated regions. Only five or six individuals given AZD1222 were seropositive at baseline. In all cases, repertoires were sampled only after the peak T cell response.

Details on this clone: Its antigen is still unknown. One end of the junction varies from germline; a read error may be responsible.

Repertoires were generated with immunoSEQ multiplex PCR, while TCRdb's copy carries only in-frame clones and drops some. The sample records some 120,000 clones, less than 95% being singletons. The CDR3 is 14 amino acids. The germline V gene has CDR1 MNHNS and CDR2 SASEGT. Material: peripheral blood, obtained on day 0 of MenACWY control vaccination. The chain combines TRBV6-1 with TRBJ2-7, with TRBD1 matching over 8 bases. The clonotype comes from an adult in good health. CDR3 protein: CASREAQGAYEQYF. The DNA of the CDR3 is TGTGCCAGCAGGGAAGCACAGGGGGCCTACGAGCAGTACTTC.